This TCR beta chain was observed in a study of shared clonotypes between healthy human individuals. Study information: A couple of women and a few men aged 18 to 49 served as donors.

Naive CD8 cells, CD45RO-negative and positively selected for CCR7, excluded terminally differentiated effector memory CD45RA+ cells. Every subset had its genomic DNA shared out evenly among several immunoSEQ plates. The protocol was immunoSEQ multiplex PCR, while the TCRdb copy is restricted to in-frame clones and leaves out a portion. The sample lists about 2.1 million clones, 90% to 95% occurring once. From germline, CDR1 is MDHEN and CDR2 SYDVKM. J lost 6 bases, V lost 1 base, and 9 bases had no gene match. CDR3 size: 16 residues. The sequenced material came from naive CD8+ T cells from PBMCs. The clonotype was recovered from a man younger than 35 in good health. Some clones in this sample may be carry-over from other donors' samples. The chain links TRBV28 to TRBJ2-1; 7 bases match TRBD2. The CDR3 nucleotides read TGTGCCAGCAGTTTATTTTCCTGGGACTACGGCAATGAGCAGTTCTTC. Translated: CASSLFSWDYGNEQFF. The full variable domain, completed using reference TRBV28 and TRBJ2-1, is DVKVTQSSRYLVKRTGEKVFLECVQDMDHENMFWYRQDPGLGLRLIYFSYDVKMKEKGDIPEGYSVSREKKERFSLILESASTNQTSMYLCASSLFSWDYGNEQFFGPGTRLTVL.